The 3 T cell receptor beta chains presented below share a single source sample, sequenced in a study of response to subunit inactivated influenza vaccine. TCRdb analysed the RT-PCR reads with MiXCR anew, one entry per CDR3 protein. There are 150,000 or so distinct CDR3 sequences in the sample; about a tenth occur only once, and 9.5% to 15% lies in the top ten. Sequenced material: non-naive T cells sorted from PBMCs, taken roughly 6 weeks after vaccination. Every receptor here comes from a man aged 50 or older who received an inactivated influenza vaccine.

The chain has TRBV7-9 and TRBJ1-4, with TRBD1 matching over 11 bases. The J segment lost 6 bases and the V segment lost 5 bases, leaving 5 bases of the junction unmatched. In germline, CDR1 is SEHNR, CDR2 FQNEAQ (reference sequence). The CDR3 extends over 15 amino acids. The CDR3 loop reads CASSKWTGGDEKLFF. The CDR3 DNA reads TGTGCCAGCAGCAAATGGACAGGGGGCGATGAAAAACTGTTTTTT.

This clonotype showed up many times. The gene calls are TRBV7-2 and TRBJ2-3; unclear D gene. There are 15 residues in the CDR3. Germline lookup yields CDR1 SGHTA and CDR2 FQGNSA. V lost 5 bases to trimming and J lost 0 bases, with 12 bases between them. The DNA of the CDR3 is TGTGCCAGCAGCCCACAGCCGGTTAGCACAGATACGCAGTATTTT. This translates into CASSPQPVSTDTQYF. The variable domain in full, completed from reference TRBV7-2 and TRBJ2-3, reads GAGVSQSPSNKVTEKGKDVELRCDPISGHTALYWYRQSLGQGLEFLIYFQGNSAPDKSGLPSDRFSAERTGGSVSTLTIQRTQQEDSAVYLCASSPQPVSTDTQYFGPGTRLTVL.

This clonotype has just a few counts. The chain couples TRBV7-2 to TRBJ2-3; D unclear. Germline V gene lookup returns CDR1 SGHTA and CDR2 FQGNSA. The CDR3 totals 15 residues. V lost 2 bases and J 2 bases, leaving 11 bases between the germline ends. Here the CDR3 DNA reads TGTGCCAGCAGCTTATCTCTTCACCACACAGATACGCAGTATTTT. Protein sequence: CASSLSLHHTDTQYF.